This TCR beta chain was captured by sequencing in a study of cytomegalovirus exposure and HLA in healthy donors. General study findings and limits: TCR beta sequences reportedly predicted most subjects' HLA-A and HLA-B alleles accurately. Sequencing likely caused a cluster of highly shared sequence variants.

Concerning this clone itself: What it recognizes is unknown.

This CDR3 contains 13 residues. CDR1 and CDR2 from the germline V gene are SEHNR and FQNEAQ (reference sequence). V lost 6 bases and J lost 6, with 13 bases in between. Researchers ran the PCR with 60 Vbeta and 13 Jbeta primers. Sequencing was performed with immunoSEQ multiplex PCR; in TCRdb, only in-frame clones are kept and a portion is missing. In total, the table holds roughly 80,000 clones. The sequenced material came from PBMCs. This rearrangement joins TRBV7-9 to TRBJ2-3; a possible D gene is TRBD1 (6 bases). The clonotype was recovered from a man aged 50 to 59 in good health and CMV-seronegative. CDR3: CASRITGWDTQYF. The CDR3 DNA reads TGTGCCAGCAGGATAACAGGGTGGGATACGCAGTATTTT.